The sequence of this TCR beta chain was determined in a study of T-cell memory formation after mild COVID-19. Notes on the study in general: From day 15 to 85, contracting clones were balanced between CD4 and CD8, whereas later expanders leaned toward CD4+.

Points on this clonotype: Its target is unknown.

J gave up 1 base and V 3 bases, and 10 bases lay outside the gene matches. The germline CDR1 and CDR2 sequences are LGHNA and YNFKEQ. The CDR3 is 18 amino acids. TCRdb reprocessed the 5' RACE reads via MiXCR and lists one record per CDR3 protein. The sample gives a few hundred thousand distinct CDR3 sequences, nearly 25% of which show up once; around an eighth is in the top ten. Sequences were obtained from PBMCs or a T cell subset sorted from them (not recorded which). This clonotype was obtained from an adult woman who had mild COVID-19 (a few samples of this study predate the infection). Cell type and time point are not known. The J gene is TRBJ2-1, the V gene TRBV4-2, with TRBD2 matching 9 bases. The CDR3 sequence is CASSQASKRGASYNEQFF. The CDR3 DNA sequence: TGTGCCAGCAGCCAGGCCTCGAAGCGGGGGGCTTCCTACAATGAGCAGTTCTTC.